These T cell receptor beta chains were read from a single sample in a study of cytomegalovirus exposure and HLA in healthy donors. The repertoire was sequenced with immunoSEQ multiplex PCR; TCRdb's copy has only in-frame clones and lacks some. Here the sample spans some 100,000 clones, approximately 76% being singletons. Input material: PBMCs. The receptor source for this set is a man aged 35 to 55 in good health and CMV-seronegative. The CDR3 runs from the conserved cysteine through the conserved F or W. Fields, in order: clone size, V gene, CDR3 length, D gene, J gene, CDR3 protein, CDR3 DNA. A D gene is named only where the DNA matches it firmly. The size of a clone is reported for some rows only, either as once, few or many, or as a class for expanded clones.

-	TRBV14	14	-	TRBJ1-2	CASSQPGVAYGYTF	TGTGCCAGCAGCCAACCGGGGGTAGCGTATGGCTACACCTTC
-	TRBV28	17	-	TRBJ1-5	CASSLGAGTFSNQPQHF	TGTGCCAGCAGTTTGGGGGCAGGGACATTTAGCAATCAGCCCCAGCATTTT
few	TRBV2	13	TRBD1	TRBJ2-7	CASSEGDRYEQYF	TGTGCCAGCAGTGAAGGGGACAGATACGAGCAGTACTTC
-	TRBV15	17	TRBD2	TRBJ2-1	CATSRGGSGGPYNEQFF	TGTGCCACCAGCAGAGGGGGGAGCGGGGGGCCTTACAATGAGCAGTTCTTC
-	TRBV7-8	15	TRBD1	TRBJ1-4	CASSLAGGADEKLFF	TGTGCCAGCAGCTTAGCAGGGGGCGCCGATGAAAAACTGTTTTTT
-	TRBV4-1	15	-	TRBJ2-5	CASSQDSIGKETQYF	TGCGCCAGCAGCCAAGATAGCATCGGGAAAGAGACCCAGTACTTC
medium-sized	TRBV4-3	13	-	TRBJ2-3	CASSLELGDTQYF	TGCGCCAGCAGCCTGGAGCTTGGAGATACGCAGTATTTT
-	TRBV18	15	-	TRBJ1-3	CASSPSAGSGNTIYF	TGTGCCAGCTCACCTTCGGCAGGCTCTGGAAACACCATATATTTT
few	TRBV27	16	TRBD1	TRBJ1-5	CASSQRTGQGNQPQHF	TGTGCCAGCAGCCAGAGGACCGGACAGGGTAATCAGCCCCAGCATTTT
-	TRBV27	16	-	TRBJ2-1	CASIPTGVSSYNEQFF	TGTGCCAGCATCCCGACCGGGGTTAGCTCCTACAATGAGCAGTTCTTC
-	TRBV7-9	13	-	TRBJ1-2	CASSSTEDYGYTF	TGTGCCAGCAGTTCGACAGAAGACTATGGCTACACCTTC
-	TRBV25-1	11	-	TRBJ2-4	CASSLGNIQYF	TGTGCCAGCTCCCTCGGAAACATTCAGTACTTC
-	TRBV2	15	-	TRBJ2-7	CASSEASTSFGEQYF	TGTGCCAGCAGTGAAGCTTCGACATCCTTTGGAGAGCAGTACTTC
once	TRBV2	12	-	TRBJ2-5	CASTGDQETQYF	TGTGCCAGCACAGGGGACCAAGAGACCCAGTACTTC
-	TRBV7-2	16	TRBD2	TRBJ2-3	CASSFTSGGGGDTQYF	TGTGCCAGCAGCTTTACTAGCGGGGGAGGCGGAGATACGCAGTATTTT